This TCR beta chain was recovered during a study of a mutant IDH1 vaccine in newly diagnosed glioma. On the study more broadly: Either 4-6 weeks after radiotherapy alone or alongside temozolomide, vaccination was begun. Previous care, which was radiotherapy, temozolomide, or both, most often involved both. There were approximately 60% males and about 38% females among treated patients, whose mean age was about 44 years.

Remarks on this clone: Its antigen is undetermined.

Produced via immunoSEQ multiplex PCR; TCRdb's table is partial and in-frame only. The table records about 28,000 clones, roughly nine tenths of them present only once. Regarding the study as a whole: Among top peripheral T cell clonotypes, changes seemed unrelated to pseudoprogression.

The V and J ends lost 7 bases and 3 bases respectively, with 24 bases between them. Germline lookup yields CDR1 LNHDA and CDR2 SQIVND (reference sequence). This CDR3 is built from 17 residues. Time point denoted: week 5, during vaccination. Topical imiquimod was applied with each vaccine dose, which held 300 ug of mutant IDH1 20-mer peptide. This receptor was obtained from a woman aged 40 to 50 with glioma. Some clones in this sample may be carry-over from other donors' samples. The chain is built from TRBV19 and TRBJ2-5, with D maybe TRBD1 (5 bases). Here the sequenced sample was peripheral blood mononuclear cells (PBMCs), taken from a glioma patient whose treatment included an IDH1 peptide vaccine. The CDR3 DNA sequence: TGTGCCAGTACTCCAACCCCTTCCTGGGGCACTGAAGAGACCCAGTACTTC. This sequence encodes CASTPTPSWGTEETQYF.